This T cell receptor beta chain appears in the sequencing data of a study of cytomegalovirus exposure and HLA in healthy donors. The PCR employed 60 Vbeta primers together with 13 Jbeta primers. Under the authors' procedure: About 10 million of 75 million to 85 million unique TCR beta chains were shared, per a later count. Assay used: immunoSEQ multiplex PCR; TCRdb lists only in-frame clones, some missing. The DNA was the basis for D and trimming; V, J and clone size are from that table. The sample includes just over 150,000 clones, roughly four fifths of them seen just once. In the case of this clone: The antigen remains unidentified.

Notes on the study in general: Per published reports, the classifier diagnosed cytomegalovirus status with high specificity and sensitivity. Generally TCR sequences proved uncommon, though certain public TCRs appeared in numerous donors. Accurate prediction of most subjects' HLA-A and HLA-B alleles from TCR beta sequences was reported.

The germline CDR1 and CDR2 sequences are SGHTA and FQGNSA. This CDR3 is 15 amino acids long. The ends were cut back, 2 bases at V and 0 bases at J, with 10 bases in the middle. Sequencing was performed on PBMCs. This TCR was sampled from a woman aged 40 to 55 in good health and CMV-seronegative. The chain is built from TRBV7-2 and TRBJ1-1; D is uncertain. The CDR3 spells CASSLILKMNTEAFF. The CDR3 DNA reads TGTGCCAGCAGCTTAATACTGAAGATGAACACTGAAGCTTTCTTT.